This TCR beta chain was found in a study of cytomegalovirus exposure and HLA in healthy donors. Study-wide results and caveats: Indistinguishable V segments such as TRBV6-2 and TRBV6-3 were excluded. In vitro testing confirmed three CMV-associated chains as specific for CMV antigens.

Use of 60 Vbeta and 13 Jbeta primers characterized the PCR. Only in-frame clones appear in the TCRdb table, and some are missing; sequencing was by immunoSEQ multiplex PCR. The table includes approximately 200,000 clones, more than 65% detected once. Worth noting for this clone: Antigen: not known.

Germline V gives CDR1 MNHNS, CDR2 SASEGT. The V and J ends lost 4 bases and 1 base, in that order; junction bases with no gene match: 10. The CDR3 sequence is 17 residues long. This TCR derives from a woman in her 30s in good health and CMV-seropositive. V is TRBV6-1 and J is TRBJ1-3, with TRBD1 identical over 7 bases. The sample comprised PBMCs. The CDR3 DNA is TGTGCCAGCAGTGGGGACAGTCTTACCGTATCTGGAAACACCATATATTTT. Amino acids: CASSGDSLTVSGNTIYF.